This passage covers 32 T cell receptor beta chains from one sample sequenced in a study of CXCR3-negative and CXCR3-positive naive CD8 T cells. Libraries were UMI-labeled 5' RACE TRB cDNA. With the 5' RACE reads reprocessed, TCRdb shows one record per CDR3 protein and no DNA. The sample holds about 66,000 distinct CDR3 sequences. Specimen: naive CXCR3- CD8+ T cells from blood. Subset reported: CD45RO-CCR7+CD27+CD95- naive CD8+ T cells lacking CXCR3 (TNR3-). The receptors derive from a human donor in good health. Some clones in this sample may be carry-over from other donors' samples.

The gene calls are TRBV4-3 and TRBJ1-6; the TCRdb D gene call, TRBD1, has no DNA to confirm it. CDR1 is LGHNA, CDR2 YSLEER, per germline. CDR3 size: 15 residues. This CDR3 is CASSLQGAYNSPLHF.

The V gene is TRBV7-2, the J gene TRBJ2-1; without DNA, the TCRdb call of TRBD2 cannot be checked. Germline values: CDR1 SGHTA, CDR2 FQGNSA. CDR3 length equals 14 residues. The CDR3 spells CASLAGGDYNEQFF.

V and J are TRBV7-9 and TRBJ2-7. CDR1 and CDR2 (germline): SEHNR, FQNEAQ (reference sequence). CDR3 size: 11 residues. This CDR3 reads CTSSYGYEQYF.

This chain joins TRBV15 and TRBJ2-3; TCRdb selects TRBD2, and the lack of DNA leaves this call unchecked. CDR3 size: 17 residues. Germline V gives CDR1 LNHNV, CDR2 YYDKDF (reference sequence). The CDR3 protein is CATSRPPELGLGVTQYF.

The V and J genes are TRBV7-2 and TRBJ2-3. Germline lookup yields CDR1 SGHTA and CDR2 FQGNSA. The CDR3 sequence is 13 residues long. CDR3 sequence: CASITGFTDTQYF.

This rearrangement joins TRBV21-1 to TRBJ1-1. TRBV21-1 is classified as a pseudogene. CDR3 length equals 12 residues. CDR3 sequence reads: CASRSENTEAFF.

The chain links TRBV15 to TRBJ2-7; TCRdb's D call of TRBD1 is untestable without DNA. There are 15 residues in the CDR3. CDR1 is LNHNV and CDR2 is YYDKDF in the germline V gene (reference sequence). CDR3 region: CATSREGQGFDEQYF.

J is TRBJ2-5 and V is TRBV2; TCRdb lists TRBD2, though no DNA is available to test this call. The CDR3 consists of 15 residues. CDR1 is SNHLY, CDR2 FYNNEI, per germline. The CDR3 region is CASSRTSASVETQYF.

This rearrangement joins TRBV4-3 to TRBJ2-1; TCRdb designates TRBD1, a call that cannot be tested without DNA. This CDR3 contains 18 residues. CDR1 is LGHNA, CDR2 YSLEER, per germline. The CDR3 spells CASSQVPRGGSSYNEQFF.

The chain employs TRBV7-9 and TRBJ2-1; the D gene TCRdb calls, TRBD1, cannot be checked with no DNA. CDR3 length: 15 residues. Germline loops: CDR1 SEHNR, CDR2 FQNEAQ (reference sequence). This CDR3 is CASIPTGGKGDEQFF.

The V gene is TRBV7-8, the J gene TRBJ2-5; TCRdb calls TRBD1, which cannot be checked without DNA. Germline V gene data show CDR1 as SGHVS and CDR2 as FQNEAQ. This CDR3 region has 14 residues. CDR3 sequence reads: CASSRTGGEETQYF.

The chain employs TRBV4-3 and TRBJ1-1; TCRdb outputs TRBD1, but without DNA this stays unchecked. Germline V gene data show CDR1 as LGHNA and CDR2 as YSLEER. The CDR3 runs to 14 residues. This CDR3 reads CASSQEERDTEAFF.

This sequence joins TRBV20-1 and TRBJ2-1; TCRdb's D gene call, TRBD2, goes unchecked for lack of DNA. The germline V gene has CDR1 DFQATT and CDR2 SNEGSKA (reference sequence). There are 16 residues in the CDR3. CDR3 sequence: CSARGLAGGRYNEQFF.

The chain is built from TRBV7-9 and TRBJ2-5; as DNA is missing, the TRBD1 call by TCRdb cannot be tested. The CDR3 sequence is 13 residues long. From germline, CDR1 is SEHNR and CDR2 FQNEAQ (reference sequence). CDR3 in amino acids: CASSGRLQETQYF.

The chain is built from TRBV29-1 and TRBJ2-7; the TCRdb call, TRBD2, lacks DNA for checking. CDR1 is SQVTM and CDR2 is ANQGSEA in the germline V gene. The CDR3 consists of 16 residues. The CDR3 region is CSVLARWTGVSYEQYF.

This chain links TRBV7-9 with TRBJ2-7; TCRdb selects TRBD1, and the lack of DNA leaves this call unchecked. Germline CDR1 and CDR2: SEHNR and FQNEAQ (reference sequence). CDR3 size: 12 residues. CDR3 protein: CASSFGTDEQYF. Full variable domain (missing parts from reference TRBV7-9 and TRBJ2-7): DTGVSQNPRHKITKRGQNVTFRCDPISEHNRLYWYRQTLGQGPEFLTYFQNEAQLEKSRLLSDRFSAERPKGSFSTLEIQRTEQGDSAMYLCASSFGTDEQYFGPGTRLTVT.

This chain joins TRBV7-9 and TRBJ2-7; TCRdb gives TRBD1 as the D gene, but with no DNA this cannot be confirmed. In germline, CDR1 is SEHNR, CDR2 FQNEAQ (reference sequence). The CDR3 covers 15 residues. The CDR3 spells CASSSWAGAGYEQYF. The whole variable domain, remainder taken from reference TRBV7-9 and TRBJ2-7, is DTGVSQNPRHKITKRGQNVTFRCDPISEHNRLYWYRQTLGQGPEFLTYFQNEAQLEKSRLLSDRFSAERPKGSFSTLEIQRTEQGDSAMYLCASSSWAGAGYEQYFGPGTRLTVT.

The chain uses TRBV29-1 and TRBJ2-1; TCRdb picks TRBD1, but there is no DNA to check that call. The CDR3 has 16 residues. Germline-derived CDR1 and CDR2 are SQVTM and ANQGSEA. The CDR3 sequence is CSVESFGTGAGNEQFF.

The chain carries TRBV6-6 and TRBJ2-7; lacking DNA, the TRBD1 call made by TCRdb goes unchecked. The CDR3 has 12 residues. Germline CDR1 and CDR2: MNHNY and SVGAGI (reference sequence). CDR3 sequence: CASRGQVYEQYF.

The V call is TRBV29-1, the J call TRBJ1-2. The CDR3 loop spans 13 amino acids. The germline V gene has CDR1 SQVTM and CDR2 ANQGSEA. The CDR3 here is CSVEYVASYGYTF.

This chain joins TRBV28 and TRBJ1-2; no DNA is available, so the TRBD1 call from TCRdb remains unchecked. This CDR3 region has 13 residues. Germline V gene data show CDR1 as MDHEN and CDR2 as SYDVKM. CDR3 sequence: CATSGQRFYSYTF.

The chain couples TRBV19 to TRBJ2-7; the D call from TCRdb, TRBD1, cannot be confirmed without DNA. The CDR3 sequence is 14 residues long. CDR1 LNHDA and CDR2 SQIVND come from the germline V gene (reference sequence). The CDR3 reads CASRDRRRFYEQYF.

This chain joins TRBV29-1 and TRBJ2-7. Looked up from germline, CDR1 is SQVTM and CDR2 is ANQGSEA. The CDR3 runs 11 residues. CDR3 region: CSVEVPYEQYF.

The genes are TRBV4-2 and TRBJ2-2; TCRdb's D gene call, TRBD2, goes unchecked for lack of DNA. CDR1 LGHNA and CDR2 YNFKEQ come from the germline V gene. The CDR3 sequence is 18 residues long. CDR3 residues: CASSQEYSGGPRNGELFF.

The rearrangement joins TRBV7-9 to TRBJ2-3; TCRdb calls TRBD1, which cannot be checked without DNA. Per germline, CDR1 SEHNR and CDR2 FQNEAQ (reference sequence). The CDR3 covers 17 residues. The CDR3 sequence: CASSLRAGAAVSETQYF.

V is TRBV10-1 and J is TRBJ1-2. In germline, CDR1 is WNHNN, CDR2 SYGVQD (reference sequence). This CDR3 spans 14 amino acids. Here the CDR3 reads CASSVISWGYGYTF.

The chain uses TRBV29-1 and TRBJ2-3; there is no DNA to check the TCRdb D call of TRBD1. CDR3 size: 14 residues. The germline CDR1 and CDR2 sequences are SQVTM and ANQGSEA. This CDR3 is CSVEDPRGGDTQYF.

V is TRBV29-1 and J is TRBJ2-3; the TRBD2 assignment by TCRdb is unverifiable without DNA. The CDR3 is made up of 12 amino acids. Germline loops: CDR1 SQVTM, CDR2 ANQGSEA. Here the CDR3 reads CSVPSGAASQYF.

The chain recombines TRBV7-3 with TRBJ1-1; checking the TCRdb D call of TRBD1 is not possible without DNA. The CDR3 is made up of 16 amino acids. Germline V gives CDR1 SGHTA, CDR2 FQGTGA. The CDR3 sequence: CASSLQGTVGNTEAFF.

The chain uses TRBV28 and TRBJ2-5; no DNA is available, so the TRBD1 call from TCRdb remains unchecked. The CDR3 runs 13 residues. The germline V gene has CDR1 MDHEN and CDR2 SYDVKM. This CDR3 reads CASGKTGEETQYF.

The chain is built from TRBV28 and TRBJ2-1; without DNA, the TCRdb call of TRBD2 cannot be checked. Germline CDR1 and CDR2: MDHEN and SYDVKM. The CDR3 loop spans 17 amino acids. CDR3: CASTLTTSAEAYNEQFF.

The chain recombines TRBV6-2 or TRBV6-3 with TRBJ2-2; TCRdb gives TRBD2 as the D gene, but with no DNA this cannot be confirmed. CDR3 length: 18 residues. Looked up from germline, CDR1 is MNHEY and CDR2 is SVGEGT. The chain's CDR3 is CASSYYPTSGTVSGELFF.